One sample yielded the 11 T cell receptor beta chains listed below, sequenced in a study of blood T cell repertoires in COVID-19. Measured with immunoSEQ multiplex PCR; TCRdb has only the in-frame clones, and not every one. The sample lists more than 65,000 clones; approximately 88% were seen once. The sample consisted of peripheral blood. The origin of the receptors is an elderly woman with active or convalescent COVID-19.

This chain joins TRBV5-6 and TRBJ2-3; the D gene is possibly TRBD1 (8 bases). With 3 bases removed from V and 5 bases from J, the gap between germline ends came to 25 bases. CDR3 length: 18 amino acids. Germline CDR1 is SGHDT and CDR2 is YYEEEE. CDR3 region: CASSSLGGGQAARDTQYF. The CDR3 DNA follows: TGTGCCAGCAGCTCCCTAGGGGGGGGACAGGCGGCGAGAGATACGCAGTATTTT.

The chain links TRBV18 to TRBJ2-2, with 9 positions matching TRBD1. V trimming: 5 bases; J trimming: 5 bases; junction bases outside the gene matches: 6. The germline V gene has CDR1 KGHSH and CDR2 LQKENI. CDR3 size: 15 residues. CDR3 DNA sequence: TGTGCCAGCTCATCGACAGGGGGAAGGACCGGGGAGCTGTTTTTT. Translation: CASSSTGGRTGELFF.

The CDR3 nucleotides are TGTGCCAGCAGTTTAGGGGCGGAAAAACTGTTTTTT. Amino acids: CASSLGAEKLFF. V is TRBV28 and J is TRBJ1-4, with a tentative D call TRBD1 (5 bases). CDR3 length equals 12 residues. The germline V gene encodes CDR1 MDHEN and CDR2 SYDVKM. Trimming removed 2 bases from V and 8 bases from J, with 6 bases in between.

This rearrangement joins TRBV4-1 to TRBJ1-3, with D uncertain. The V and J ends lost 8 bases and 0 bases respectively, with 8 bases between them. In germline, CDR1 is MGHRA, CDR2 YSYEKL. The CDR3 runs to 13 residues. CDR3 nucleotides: TGCGCCAGCGCGGGGAACTCTGGAAACACCATATATTTT. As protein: CASAGNSGNTIYF.

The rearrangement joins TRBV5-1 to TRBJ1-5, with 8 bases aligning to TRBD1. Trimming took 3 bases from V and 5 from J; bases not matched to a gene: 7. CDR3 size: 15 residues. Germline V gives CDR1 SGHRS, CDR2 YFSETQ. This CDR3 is CASSWGTGHDQPQHF. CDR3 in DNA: TGCGCCAGCAGCTGGGGGACAGGACACGATCAGCCCCAGCATTTT.

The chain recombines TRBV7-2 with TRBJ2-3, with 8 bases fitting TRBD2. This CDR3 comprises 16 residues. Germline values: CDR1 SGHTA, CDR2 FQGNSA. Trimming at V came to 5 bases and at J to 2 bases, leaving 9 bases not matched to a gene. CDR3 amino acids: CASSLISGALTDTQYF. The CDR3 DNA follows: TGTGCCAGCAGCCTCATTAGCGGGGCACTCACAGATACGCAGTATTTT.

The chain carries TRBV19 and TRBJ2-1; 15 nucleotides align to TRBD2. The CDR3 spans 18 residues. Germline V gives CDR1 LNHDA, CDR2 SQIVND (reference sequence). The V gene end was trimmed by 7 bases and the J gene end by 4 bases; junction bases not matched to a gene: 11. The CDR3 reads CASKSSAGLAGGYNEQFF. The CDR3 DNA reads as TGTGCCAGTAAATCTTCCGCGGGACTAGCGGGAGGTTACAATGAGCAGTTCTTC.

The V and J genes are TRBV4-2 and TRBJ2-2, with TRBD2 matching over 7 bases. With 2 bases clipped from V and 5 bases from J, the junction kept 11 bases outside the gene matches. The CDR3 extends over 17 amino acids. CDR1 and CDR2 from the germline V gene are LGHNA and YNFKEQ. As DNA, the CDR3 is TGTGCCAGCAGCCAACCCTCCGGCGGGAGAGGTACCGGGGAGCTGTTTTTT. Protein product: CASSQPSGGRGTGELFF.

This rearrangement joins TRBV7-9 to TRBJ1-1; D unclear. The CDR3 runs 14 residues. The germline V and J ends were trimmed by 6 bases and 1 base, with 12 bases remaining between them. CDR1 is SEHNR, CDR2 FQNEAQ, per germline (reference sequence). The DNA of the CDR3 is TGTGCCAGCAGGAAGCGAGAATCGAACACTGAAGCTTTCTTT. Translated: CASRKRESNTEAFF.

The CDR3 loop is CASSSRTSRGANYGYTF. Written as DNA, the CDR3 is TGTGCCAGCAGCTCCCGGACTTCCCGGGGGGCTAACTATGGCTACACCTTC. This chain connects TRBV11-2 to TRBJ1-2, with a weak D call TRBD1 (5 bases). Per germline, CDR1 SGHAT and CDR2 FQNNGV. The ends were cut back, 4 bases at V and 0 bases at J, with 18 bases in the middle. This CDR3 contains 17 residues.

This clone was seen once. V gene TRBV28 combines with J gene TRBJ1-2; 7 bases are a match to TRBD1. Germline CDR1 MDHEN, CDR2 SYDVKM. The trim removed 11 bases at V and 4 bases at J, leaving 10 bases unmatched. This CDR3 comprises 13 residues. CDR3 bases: TGTGCCTTGGGGAAGGGGGCGACCTATGGCTACACCTTC. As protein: CALGKGATYGYTF.